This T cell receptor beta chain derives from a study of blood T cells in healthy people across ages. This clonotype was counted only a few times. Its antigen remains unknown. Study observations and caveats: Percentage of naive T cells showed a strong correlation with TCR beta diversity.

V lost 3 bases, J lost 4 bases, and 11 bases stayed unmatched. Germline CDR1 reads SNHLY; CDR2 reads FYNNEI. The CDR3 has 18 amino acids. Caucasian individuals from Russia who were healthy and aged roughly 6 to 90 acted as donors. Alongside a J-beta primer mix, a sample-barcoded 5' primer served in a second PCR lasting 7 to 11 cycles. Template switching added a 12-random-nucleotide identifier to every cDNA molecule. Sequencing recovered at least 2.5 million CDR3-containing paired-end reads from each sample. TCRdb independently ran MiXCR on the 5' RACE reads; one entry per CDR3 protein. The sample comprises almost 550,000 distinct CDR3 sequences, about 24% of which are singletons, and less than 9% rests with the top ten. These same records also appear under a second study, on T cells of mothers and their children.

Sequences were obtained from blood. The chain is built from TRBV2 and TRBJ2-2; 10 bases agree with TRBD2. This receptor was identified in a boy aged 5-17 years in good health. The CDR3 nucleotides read TGTGCCAGCAGTGACTTCCGGTTTAGCGGGAGGTCCACCGGGGAGCTGTTTTTT. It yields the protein CASSDFRFSGRSTGELFF.